These T cell receptor beta chains were read from a single sample in a study of shared clonotypes between healthy human individuals. TCRdb's table, derived via immunoSEQ multiplex PCR, lists solely in-frame clones and lacks some. This table has a few million clones, approximately 93% appearing once. Sequenced: naive CD4+ T cells from PBMCs. The receptors come from a man younger than 35 in good health. Some clones in this sample may be carry-over from other donors' samples. Both conserved end residues are trimmed from each CDR3. The order of the fields is V gene, CDR3 protein.

TRBV27,ASRGTGGTGELF
TRBV29-1,SAGGSPNSNQPQH
TRBV11-2,ASSLRQGREPLH
TRBV11-2,ASSEGTANNEQF
TRBV5-1,ASSLVVAGDKTQY
TRBV6-6,ASSRGGDRNQPQH
TRBV7-2,ASSLLGGEAF
TRBV9,ASSDWPSTDTQY
TRBV27,ASSLISGTGDYEQY
TRBV16,ASSQWAGAVETQY
TRBV5-1,ASSLVPQPQH
TRBV4-2,ASSPGVGNTIY
TRBV2,ASGEVSPYNEQF
TRBV2,ASSELGATISGNTIY
TRBV7-3,ASSPRLAGGGEQF
TRBV28,ATSPGLAGTGELF